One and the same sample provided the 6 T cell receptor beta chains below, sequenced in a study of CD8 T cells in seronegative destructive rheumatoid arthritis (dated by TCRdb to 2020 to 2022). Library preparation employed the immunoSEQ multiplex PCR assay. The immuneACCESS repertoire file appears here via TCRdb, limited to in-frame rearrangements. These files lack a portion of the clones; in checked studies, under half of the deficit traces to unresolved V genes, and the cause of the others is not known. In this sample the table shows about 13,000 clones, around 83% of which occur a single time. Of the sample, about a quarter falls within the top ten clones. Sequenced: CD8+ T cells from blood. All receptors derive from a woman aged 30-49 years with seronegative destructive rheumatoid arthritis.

The CDR3: CASRKPGQRGEKLFF. DNA of the CDR3: TGTGCCAGCAGAAAACCGGGACAGCGAGGAGAAAAACTGTTTTTT. V usage is TRBV5-8 and J usage is TRBJ1-4, with 7 nucleotides matching TRBD1. J gave up 8 bases and V 5 bases, and 12 bases lay outside the gene matches. Germline loops: CDR1 SGHTS, CDR2 YDEGEE. CDR3 length: 15 amino acids.

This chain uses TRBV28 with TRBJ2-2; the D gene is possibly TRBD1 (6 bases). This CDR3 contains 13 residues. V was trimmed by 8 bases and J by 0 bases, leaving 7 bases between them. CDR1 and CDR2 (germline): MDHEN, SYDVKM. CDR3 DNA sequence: TGTGCCAGCCGGACAGCGAACACCGGGGAGCTGTTTTTT. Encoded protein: CASRTANTGELFF.

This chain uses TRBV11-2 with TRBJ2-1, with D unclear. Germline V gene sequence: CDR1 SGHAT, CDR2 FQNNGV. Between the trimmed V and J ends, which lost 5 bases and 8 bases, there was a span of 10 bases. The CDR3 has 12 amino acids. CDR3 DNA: TGTGCCAGCAGCCTCAGGCTGGATGAGCAGTTCTTC. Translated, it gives CASSLRLDEQFF.

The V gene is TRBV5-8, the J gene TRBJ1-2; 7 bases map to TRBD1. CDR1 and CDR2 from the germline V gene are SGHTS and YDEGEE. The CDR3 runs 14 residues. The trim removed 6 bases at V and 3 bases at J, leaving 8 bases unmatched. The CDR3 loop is CASNLDRIDYGYTF. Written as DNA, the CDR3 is TGTGCCAGCAACCTGGACAGGATCGACTATGGCTACACCTTC.

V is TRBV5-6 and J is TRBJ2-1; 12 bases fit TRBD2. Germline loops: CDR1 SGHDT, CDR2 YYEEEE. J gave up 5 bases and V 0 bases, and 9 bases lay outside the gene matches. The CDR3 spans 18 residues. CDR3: CASSLAVGLAGGNNEQFF. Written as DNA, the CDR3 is TGTGCCAGCAGCTTGGCGGTAGGCCTAGCGGGGGGGAACAATGAGCAGTTCTTC.

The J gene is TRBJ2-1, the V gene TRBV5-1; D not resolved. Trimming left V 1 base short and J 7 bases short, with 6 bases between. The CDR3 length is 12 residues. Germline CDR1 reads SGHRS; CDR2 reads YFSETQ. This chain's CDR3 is CASSLYGNEQFF. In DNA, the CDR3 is TGCGCCAGCAGCTTGTACGGTAATGAGCAGTTCTTC. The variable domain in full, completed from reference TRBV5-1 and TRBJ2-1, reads KAGVTQTPRYLIKTRGQQVTLSCSPISGHRSVSWYQQTPGQGLQFLFEYFSETQRNKGNFPGRFSGRQFSNSRSEMNVSTLELGDSALYLCASSLYGNEQFFGPGTRLTVL.